This entry features one T cell receptor (beta chain) sequence. This entry belongs to a study of T-cell reconstitution after alpha-beta-depleted transplantation in children. A library of TCRbeta sequences, prepared with unique molecular identifiers, was generated. From the PCR reads, TCRdb called clonotypes with MiXCR, one entry per CDR3 protein. The data hold about 400,000 distinct CDR3 sequences, with roughly 22% observed a single time. The clonotype was recovered from a human donor who donated a stem cell graft to a child with acute myeloid leukemia. The sample here was PBMCs from the stem cell graft donor, taken from the stem cell graft.

As DNA, the CDR3 is TGCGCCAGCAGCTTCTCAGCGGCCTATGAGCAGTTCTTC. Its protein product is CASSFSAAYEQFF. J is TRBJ2-1 and V is TRBV5-1, with TRBD2 as a possible D gene (5 bases). CDR1 is SGHRS and CDR2 is YFSETQ in the germline V gene. The CDR3 loop spans 13 amino acids. V lost 2 bases and J lost 8, with 11 bases in between.